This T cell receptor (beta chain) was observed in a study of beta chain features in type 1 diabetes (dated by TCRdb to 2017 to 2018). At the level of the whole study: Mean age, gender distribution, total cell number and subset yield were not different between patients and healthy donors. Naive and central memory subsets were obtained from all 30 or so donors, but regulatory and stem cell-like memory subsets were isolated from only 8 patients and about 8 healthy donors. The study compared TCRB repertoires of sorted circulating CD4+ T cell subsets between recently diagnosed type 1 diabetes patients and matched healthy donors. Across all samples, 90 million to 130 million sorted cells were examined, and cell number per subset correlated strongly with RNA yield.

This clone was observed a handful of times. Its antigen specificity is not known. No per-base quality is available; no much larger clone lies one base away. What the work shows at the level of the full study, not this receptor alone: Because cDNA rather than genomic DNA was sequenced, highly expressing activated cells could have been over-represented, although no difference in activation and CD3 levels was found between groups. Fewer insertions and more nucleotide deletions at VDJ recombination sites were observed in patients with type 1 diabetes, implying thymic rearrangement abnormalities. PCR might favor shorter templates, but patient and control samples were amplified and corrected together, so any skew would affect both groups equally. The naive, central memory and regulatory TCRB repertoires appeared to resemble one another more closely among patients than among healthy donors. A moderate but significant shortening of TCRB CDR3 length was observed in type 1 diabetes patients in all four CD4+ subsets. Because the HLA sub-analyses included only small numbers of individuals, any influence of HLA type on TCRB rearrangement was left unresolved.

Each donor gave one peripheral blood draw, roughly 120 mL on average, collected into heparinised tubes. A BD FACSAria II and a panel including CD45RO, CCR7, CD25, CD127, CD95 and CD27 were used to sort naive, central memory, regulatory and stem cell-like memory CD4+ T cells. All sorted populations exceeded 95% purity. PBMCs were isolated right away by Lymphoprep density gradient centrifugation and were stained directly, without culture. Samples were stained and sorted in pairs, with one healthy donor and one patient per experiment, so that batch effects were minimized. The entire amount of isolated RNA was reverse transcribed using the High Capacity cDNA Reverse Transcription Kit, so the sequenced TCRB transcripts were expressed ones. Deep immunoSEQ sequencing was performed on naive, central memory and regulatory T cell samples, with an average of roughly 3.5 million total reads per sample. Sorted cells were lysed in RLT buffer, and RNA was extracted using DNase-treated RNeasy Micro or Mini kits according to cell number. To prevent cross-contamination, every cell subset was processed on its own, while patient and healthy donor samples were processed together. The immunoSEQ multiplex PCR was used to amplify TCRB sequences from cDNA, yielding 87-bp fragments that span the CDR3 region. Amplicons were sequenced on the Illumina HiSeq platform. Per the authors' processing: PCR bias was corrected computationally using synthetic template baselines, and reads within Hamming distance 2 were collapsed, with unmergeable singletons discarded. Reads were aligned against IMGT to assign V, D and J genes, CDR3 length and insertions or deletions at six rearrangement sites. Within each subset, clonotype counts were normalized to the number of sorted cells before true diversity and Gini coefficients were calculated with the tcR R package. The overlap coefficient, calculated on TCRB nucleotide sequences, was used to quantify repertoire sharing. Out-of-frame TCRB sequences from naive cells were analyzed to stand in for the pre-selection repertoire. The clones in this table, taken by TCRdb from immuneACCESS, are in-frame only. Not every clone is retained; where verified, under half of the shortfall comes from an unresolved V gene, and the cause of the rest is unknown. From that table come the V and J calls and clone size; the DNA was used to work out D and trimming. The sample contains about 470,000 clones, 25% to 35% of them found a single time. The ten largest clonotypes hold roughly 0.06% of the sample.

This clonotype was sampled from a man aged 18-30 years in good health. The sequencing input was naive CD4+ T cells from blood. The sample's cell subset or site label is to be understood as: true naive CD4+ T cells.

The base sequence is TGTGCCAGCAGCGTAGTCGGGACCGCCGAAGCTTTCTTT. Translated, this is CASSVVGTAEAFF. The sequence joins TRBV9 to TRBJ1-1; the D segment could be TRBD1, given 5 matching bases. Reading the germline V gene gives CDR1 SGDLS and CDR2 YYNGEE. The CDR3 numbers 13 residues from cysteine through phenylalanine. Only the CDR3 part of the read is kept: 39 bases, read in frame from the first base. V is cut by 0 bases and J by 8 bases, and the space between the germline ends is 11 bases.